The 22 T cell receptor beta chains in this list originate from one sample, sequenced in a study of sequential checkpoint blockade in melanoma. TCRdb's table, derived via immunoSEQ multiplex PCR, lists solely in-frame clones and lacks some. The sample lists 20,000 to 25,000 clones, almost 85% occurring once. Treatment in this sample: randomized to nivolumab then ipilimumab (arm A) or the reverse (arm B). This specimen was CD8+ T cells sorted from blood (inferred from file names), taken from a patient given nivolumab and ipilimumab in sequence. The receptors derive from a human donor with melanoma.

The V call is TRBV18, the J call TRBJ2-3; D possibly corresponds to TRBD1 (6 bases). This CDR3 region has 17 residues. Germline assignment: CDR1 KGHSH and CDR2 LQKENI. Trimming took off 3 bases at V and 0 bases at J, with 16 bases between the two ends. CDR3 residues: CASSPSGTSTSTDTQYF. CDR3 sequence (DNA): TGTGCCAGCTCACCGTCAGGGACATCGACTAGCACAGATACGCAGTATTTT.

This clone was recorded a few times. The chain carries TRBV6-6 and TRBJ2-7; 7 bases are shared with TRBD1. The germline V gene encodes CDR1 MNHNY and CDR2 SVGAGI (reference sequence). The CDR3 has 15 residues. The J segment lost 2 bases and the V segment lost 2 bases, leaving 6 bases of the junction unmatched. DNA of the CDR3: TGTGCCAGCAGTTACCCCGGGACAGAGACCTACGAGCAGTACTTC. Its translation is CASSYPGTETYEQYF.

CDR3 nucleotide sequence: TGTGCCAGTAGCCCCGACAGGTACCAAGAGACCCAGTACTTC. It codes for CASSPDRYQETQYF. The chain links TRBV19 to TRBJ2-5; D possibly corresponds to TRBD1 (6 bases). This CDR3 is 14 amino acids long. Germline V gene lookup returns CDR1 LNHDA and CDR2 SQIVND (reference sequence). Trimming took off 6 bases at V and 0 bases at J, with 11 bases between the two ends.

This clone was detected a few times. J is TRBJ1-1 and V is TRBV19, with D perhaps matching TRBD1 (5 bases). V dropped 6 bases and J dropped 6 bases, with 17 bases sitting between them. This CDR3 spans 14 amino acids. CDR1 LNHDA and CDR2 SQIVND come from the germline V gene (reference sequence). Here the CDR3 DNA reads TGTGCCAGTAGGGTGGGGGGGGATCGACCTGAAGCTTTCTTT. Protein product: CASRVGGDRPEAFF. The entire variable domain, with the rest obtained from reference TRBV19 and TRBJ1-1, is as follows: DGGITQSPKYLFRKEGQNVTLSCEQNLNHDAMYWYRQDPGQGLRLIYYSQIVNDFQKGDIAEGYSVSREKKESFPLTVTSAQKNPTAFYLCASRVGGDRPEAFFGQGTRLTVV.

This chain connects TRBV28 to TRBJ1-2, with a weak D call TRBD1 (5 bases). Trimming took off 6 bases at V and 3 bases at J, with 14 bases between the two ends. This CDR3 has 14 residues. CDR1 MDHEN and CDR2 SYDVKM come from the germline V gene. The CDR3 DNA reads TGTGCCAGCAGGTCCCAGGGATTTGACTATGGCTACACCTTC. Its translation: CASRSQGFDYGYTF.

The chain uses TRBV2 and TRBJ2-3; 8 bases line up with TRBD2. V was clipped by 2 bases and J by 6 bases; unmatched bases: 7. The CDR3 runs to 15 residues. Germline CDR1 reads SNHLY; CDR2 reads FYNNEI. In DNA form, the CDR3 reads TGTGCCAGCAGTGAACAGCGGGAGCCCCATGATACGCAGTATTTT. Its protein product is CASSEQREPHDTQYF.

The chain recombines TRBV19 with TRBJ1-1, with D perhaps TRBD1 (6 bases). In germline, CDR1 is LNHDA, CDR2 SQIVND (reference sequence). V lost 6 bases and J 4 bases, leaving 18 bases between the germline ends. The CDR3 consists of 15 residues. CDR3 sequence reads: CASRGTGKGSTEAFF. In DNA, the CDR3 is TGTGCCAGTAGGGGAACAGGGAAGGGGTCCACTGAAGCTTTCTTT.

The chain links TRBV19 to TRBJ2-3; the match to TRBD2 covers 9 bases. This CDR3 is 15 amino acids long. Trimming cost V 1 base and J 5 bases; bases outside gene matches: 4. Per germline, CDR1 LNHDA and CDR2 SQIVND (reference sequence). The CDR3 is CASSIGGRAVDTQYF. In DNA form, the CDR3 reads TGTGCCAGTAGTATAGGCGGGAGGGCCGTAGATACGCAGTATTTT.

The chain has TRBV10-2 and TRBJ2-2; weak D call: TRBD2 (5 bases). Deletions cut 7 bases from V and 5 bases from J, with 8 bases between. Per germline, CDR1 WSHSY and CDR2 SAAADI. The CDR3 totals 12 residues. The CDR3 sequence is CASTRVTGELFF. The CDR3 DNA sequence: TGCGCCAGCACGCGGGTAACCGGGGAGCTGTTTTTT.

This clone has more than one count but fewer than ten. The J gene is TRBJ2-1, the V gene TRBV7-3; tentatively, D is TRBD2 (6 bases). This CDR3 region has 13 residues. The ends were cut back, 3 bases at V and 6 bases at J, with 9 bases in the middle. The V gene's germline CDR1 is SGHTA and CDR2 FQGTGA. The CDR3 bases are TGTGCCAGCAGCTTTGGAGGGGTCAATGAGCAGTTCTTC. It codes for CASSFGGVNEQFF.

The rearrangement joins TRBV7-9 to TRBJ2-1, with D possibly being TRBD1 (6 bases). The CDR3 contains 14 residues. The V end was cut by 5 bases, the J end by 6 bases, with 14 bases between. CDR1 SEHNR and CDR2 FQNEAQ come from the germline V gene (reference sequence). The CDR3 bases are TGTGCCAGCAGCCCAGGGGAAGGGGGCAATGAGCAGTTCTTC. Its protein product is CASSPGEGGNEQFF.

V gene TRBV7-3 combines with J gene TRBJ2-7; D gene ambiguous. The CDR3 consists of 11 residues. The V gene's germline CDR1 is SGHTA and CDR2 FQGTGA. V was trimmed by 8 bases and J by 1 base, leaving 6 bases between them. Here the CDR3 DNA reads TGTGCCAGCGGCCGTTCCTACGAGCAGTACTTC. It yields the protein CASGRSYEQYF.

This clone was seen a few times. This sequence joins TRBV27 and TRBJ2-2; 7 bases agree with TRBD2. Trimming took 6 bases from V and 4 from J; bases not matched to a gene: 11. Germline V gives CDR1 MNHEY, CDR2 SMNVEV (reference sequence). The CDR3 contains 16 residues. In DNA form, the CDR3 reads TGTGCCAGCAGGTCTGGGCGGGAGCGATTCACCGGGGAGCTGTTTTTT. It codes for CASRSGRERFTGELFF.

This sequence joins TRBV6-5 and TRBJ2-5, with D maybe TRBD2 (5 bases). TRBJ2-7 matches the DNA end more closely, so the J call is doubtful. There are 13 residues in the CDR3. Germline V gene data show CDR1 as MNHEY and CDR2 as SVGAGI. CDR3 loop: CASSPTRANEQYF. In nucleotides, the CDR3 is TGTGCCAGCAGTCCAACTAGGGCTAACGAGCAGTACTTC.

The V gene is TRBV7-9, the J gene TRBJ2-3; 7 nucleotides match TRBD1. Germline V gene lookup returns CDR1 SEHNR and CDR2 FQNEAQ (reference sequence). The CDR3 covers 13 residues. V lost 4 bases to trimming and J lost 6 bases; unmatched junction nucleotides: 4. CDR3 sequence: CASSSTGADTQYF. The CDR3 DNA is TGTGCCAGCAGCTCTACAGGGGCGGATACGCAGTATTTT.

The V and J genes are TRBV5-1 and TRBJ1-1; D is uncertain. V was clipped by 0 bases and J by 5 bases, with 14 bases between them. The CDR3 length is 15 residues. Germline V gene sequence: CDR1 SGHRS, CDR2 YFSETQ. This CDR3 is CASSLAIYTGTEAFF. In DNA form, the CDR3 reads TGCGCCAGCAGCTTGGCCATATACACGGGTACTGAAGCTTTCTTT.

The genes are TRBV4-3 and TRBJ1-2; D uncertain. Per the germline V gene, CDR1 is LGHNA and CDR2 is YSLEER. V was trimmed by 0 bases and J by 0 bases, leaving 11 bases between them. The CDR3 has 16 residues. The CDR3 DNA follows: TGCGCCAGCAGCCAAGATACTGCGAGAGCTAACTATGGCTACACCTTC. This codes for CASSQDTARANYGYTF.

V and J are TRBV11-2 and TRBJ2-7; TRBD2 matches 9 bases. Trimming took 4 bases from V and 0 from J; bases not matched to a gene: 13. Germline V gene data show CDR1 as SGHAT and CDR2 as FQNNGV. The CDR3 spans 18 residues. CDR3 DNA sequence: TGTGCCAGCAGCTACCGAAGGACTAGCGTTTCGAGCTCCTACGAGCAGTACTTC. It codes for CASSYRRTSVSSSYEQYF.

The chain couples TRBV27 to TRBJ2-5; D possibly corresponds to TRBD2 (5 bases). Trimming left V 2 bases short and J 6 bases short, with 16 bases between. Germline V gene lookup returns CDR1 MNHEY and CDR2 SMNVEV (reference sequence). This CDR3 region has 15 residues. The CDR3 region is CASSLTEEATKTQYF. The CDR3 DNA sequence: TGTGCCAGCAGTTTAACTGAGGAGGCCACTAAGACCCAGTACTTC.

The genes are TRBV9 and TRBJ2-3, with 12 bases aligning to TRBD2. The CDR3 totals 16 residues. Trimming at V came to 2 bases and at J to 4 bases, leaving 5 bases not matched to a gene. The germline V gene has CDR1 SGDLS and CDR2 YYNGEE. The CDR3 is CASSVLAGGPADTQYF. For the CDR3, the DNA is TGTGCCAGCAGCGTGCTAGCGGGAGGGCCCGCAGATACGCAGTATTTT.

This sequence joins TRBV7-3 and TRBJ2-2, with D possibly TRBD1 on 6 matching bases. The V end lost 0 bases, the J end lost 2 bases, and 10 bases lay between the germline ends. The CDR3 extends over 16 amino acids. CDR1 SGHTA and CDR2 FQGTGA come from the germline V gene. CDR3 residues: CASSLTTGTNTGELFF. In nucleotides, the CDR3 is TGTGCCAGCAGCTTAACGACAGGAACTAACACCGGGGAGCTGTTTTTT. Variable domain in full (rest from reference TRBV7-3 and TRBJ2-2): GAGVSQTPSNKVTEKGKYVELRCDPISGHTALYWYRQSLGQGPEFLIYFQGTGAADDSGLPNDRFFAVRPEGSVSTLKIQRTERGDSAVYLCASSLTTGTNTGELFFGEGSRLTVL.

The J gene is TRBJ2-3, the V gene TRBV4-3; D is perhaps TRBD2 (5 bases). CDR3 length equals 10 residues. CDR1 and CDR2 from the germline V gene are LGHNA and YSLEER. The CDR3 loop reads CAEGSDTQYF. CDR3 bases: TGCGCAGAGGGATCCGATACGCAGTATTTT.